The 3 T cell receptor beta chains below come from one sample, sequenced in a study of cytomegalovirus exposure and HLA in healthy donors. The PCR had 60 Vbeta and 13 Jbeta primers. Produced via immunoSEQ multiplex PCR; TCRdb's table is partial and in-frame only. The sample yields approximately 170,000 clones, less than 80% seen once. Sequencing was carried out using PBMCs. These receptors came from a female donor in good health and CMV-seronegative.

The chain has TRBV5-1 and TRBJ2-2, with D perhaps matching TRBD2 (5 bases). Between the trimmed V and J ends, which lost 2 bases and 5 bases, there was a span of 10 bases. Germline CDR1 SGHRS, CDR2 YFSETQ. This CDR3 contains 14 residues. The CDR3 region is CASSLGPGTGELFF. The CDR3 coding sequence is TGCGCCAGCAGCTTAGGCCCGGGGACCGGGGAGCTGTTTTTT.

V gene TRBV5-4 combines with J gene TRBJ2-5; a possible D gene is TRBD2 (6 bases). Germline assignment: CDR1 SGHNT and CDR2 YYREEE (reference sequence). V shed 7 bases and J shed 4 bases, with 14 bases lying between them. The CDR3 consists of 13 residues. The CDR3 sequence: CASGGIGSETQYF. The CDR3 DNA follows: TGTGCCAGCGGGGGGATTGGTTCAGAGACCCAGTACTTC.

This clone was counted a few times. The genes are TRBV10-3 and TRBJ1-2; 7 positions match TRBD1. Germline-derived CDR1 and CDR2 are ENHRY and SYGVKD. CDR3 length equals 11 residues. Germline trimming cut 11 bases from V and 4 bases from J; bases unmatched to any gene: 4. The CDR3 sequence is CAESGGYGYTF. Here the CDR3 DNA reads TGTGCCGAGTCAGGGGGCTATGGCTACACCTTC.